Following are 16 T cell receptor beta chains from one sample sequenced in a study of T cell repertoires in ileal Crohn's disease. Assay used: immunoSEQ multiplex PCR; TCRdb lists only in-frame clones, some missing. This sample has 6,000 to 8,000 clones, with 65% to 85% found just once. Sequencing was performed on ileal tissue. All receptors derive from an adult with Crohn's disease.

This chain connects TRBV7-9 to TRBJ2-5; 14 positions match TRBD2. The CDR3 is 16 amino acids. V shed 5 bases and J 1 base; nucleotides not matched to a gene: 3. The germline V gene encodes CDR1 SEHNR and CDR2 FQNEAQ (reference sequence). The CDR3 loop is CASSPGTSGGQETQYF. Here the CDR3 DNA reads TGTGCCAGCAGCCCCGGGACTAGCGGGGGCCAAGAGACCCAGTACTTC.

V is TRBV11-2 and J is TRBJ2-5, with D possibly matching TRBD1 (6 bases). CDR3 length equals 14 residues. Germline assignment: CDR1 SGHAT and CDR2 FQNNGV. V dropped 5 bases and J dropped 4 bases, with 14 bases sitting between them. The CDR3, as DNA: TGTGCCAGCAGCCAACAGGGAGCGCGAGAGACCCAGTACTTC. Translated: CASSQQGARETQYF.

CDR3 in amino acids: CASSGGAGRGAFF. CDR3 DNA: TGTGCCAGCAGTGGCGGGGCAGGGAGGGGAGCTTTCTTT. The chain couples TRBV6-5 to TRBJ1-1, with D maybe TRBD1 (5 bases). The CDR3 contains 13 residues. Germline V gene data show CDR1 as MNHEY and CDR2 as SVGAGI. Trimming cost V 5 bases and J 10 bases, with 17 bases left between them.

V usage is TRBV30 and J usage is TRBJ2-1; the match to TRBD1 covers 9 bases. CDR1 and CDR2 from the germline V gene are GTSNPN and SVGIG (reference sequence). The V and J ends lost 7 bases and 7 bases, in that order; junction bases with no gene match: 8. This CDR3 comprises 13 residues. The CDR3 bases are TGTGCCTATGGACAGGGGATTGGGAATGAGCAGTTCTTC. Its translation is CAYGQGIGNEQFF.

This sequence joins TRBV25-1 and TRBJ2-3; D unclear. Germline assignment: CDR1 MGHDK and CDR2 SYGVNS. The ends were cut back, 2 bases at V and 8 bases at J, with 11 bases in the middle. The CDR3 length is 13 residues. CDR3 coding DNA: TGTGCCAGCAGTGAACCCCTCCCCCTTACGCAGTATTTT. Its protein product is CASSEPLPLTQYF. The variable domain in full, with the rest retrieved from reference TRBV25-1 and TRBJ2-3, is EADIYQTPRYLVIGTGKKITLECSQTMGHDKMYWYQQDPGMELHLIHYSYGVNSTEKGDLSSESTVSRIRTEHFPLTLESARPSHTSQYLCASSEPLPLTQYFGPGTRLTVL.

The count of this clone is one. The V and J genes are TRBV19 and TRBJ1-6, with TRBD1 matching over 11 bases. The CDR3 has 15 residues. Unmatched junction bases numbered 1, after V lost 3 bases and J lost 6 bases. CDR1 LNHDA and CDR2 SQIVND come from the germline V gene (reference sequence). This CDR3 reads CASSMGTGGNSPLHF. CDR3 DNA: TGTGCCAGTAGTATGGGGACAGGGGGTAATTCACCCCTCCACTTT. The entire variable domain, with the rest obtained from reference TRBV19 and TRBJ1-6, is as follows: DGGITQSPKYLFRKEGQNVTLSCEQNLNHDAMYWYRQDPGQGLRLIYYSQIVNDFQKGDIAEGYSVSREKKESFPLTVTSAQKNPTAFYLCASSMGTGGNSPLHFGNGTRLTVT.

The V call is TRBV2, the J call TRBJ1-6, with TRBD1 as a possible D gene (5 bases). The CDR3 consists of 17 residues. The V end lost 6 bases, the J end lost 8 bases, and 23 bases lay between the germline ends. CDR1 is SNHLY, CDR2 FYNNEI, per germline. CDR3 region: CASRMGLGLWTDSPLHF. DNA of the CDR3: TGTGCCAGCAGGATGGGCTTGGGGCTTTGGACGGATTCACCCCTCCACTTT.

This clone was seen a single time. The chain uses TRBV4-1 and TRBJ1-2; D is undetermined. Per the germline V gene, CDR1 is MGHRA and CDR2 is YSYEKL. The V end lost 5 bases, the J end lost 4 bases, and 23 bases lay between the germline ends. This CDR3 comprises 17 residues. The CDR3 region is CASSNSSQNRKTYGYTF. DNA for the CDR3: TGCGCCAGCAGCAATAGCTCCCAGAACCGAAAGACCTATGGCTACACCTTC.

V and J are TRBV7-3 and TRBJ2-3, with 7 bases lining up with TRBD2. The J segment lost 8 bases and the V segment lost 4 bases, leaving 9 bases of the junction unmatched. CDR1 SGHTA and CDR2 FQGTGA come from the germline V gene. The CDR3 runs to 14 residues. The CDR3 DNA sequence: TGTGCCAGCAGCTCGCGGGGGACTACTGCTACGCAGTATTTT. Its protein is CASSSRGTTATQYF.

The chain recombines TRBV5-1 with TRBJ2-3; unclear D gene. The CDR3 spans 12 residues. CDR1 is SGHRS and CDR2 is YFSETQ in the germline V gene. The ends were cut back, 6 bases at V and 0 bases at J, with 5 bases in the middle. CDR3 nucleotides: TGCGCCAGCACCCAGAGCACAGATACGCAGTATTTT. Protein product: CASTQSTDTQYF.

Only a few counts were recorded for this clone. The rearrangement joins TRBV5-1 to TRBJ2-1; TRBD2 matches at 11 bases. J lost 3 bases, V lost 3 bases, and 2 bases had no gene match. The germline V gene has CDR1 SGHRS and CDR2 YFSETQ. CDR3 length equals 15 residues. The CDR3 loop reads CASSSGLADYNEQFF. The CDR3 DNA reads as TGCGCCAGCAGCTCGGGACTAGCGGACTACAATGAGCAGTTCTTC. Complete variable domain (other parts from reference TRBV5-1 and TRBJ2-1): KAGVTQTPRYLIKTRGQQVTLSCSPISGHRSVSWYQQTPGQGLQFLFEYFSETQRNKGNFPGRFSGRQFSNSRSEMNVSTLELGDSALYLCASSSGLADYNEQFFGPGTRLTVL.

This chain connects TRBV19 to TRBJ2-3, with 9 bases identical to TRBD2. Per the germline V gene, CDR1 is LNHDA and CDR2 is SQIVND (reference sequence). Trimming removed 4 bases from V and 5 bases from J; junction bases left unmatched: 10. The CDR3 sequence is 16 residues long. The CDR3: CASSTGGGRVIDTQYF. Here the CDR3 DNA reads TGTGCCAGTAGTACCGGCGGCGGGAGGGTGATAGATACGCAGTATTTT.

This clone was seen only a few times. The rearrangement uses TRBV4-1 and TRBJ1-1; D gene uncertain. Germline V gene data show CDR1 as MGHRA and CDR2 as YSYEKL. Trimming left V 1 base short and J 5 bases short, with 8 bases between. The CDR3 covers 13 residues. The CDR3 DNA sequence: TGCGCCAGCAGCCAAGGGGTCGGGACTGAAGCTTTCTTT. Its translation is CASSQGVGTEAFF.

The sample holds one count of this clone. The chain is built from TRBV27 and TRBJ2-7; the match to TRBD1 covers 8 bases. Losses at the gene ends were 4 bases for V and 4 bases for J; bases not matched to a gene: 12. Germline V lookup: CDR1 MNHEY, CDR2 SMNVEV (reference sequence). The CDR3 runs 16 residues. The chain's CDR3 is CASSWAGGQGAYEQYF. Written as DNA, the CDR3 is TGTGCCAGCAGTTGGGCAGGGGGGCAGGGGGCTTACGAGCAGTACTTC.

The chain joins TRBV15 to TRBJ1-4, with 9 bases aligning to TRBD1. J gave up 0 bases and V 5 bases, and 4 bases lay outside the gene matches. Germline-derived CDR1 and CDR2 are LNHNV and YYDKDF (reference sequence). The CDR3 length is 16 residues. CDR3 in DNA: TGTGCCACCAGCTTCGACAGGGGGGCAACTAATGAAAAACTGTTTTTT. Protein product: CATSFDRGATNEKLFF.

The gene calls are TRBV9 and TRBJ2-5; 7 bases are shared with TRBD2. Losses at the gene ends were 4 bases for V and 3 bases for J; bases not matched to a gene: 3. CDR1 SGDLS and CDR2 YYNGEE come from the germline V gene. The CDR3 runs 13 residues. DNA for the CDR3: TGTGCCAGCAGCTCCGGACTAGAAGAGACCCAGTACTTC. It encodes CASSSGLEETQYF.